These 27 T cell receptor beta chains share one sample of origin, sequenced in a study of CD4 T cells in relation to SARS-CoV-2 and coronaviruses. No antigen has been assigned to these receptors. Unexposed donor CD4+ T cells date from about 2011-2018, before the COVID-19 pandemic. After approximately 10 days of culture, CD4+ T cells were isolated. TCRdb's copy holds only in-frame clones and misses some; the assay was immunoSEQ multiplex PCR. The sample records about 12,000 clones, 69% being singletons. The sequencing sample was made of CD4+ T cells from PBMCs, cultured in vitro. The origin of the receptors is a human donor in good health.

This clone was detected only once. The J gene is TRBJ2-7, the V gene TRBV15; the D is unclear. V gave up 0 bases and J gave up 0 bases, with 9 bases separating them. The CDR3 has 15 residues. Germline CDR1 and CDR2: LNHNV and YYDKDF (reference sequence). CDR3 sequence reads: CATSRDRHSSYEQYF. In DNA, the CDR3 is TGTGCCACCAGCAGAGATCGGCACAGCTCCTACGAGCAGTACTTC.

The chain couples TRBV4-1 to TRBJ1-6; D unresolved. Germline V gene lookup returns CDR1 MGHRA and CDR2 YSYEKL. V was clipped by 2 bases and J by 4 bases, with 12 bases between them. The CDR3 length is 16 residues. The CDR3 is CASSQLARSYNSPLHF. The DNA for the CDR3 is TGCGCCAGCAGCCAACTCGCCCGGAGTTATAATTCACCCCTCCACTTT.

This clone was recorded once. V gene TRBV4-2 combines with J gene TRBJ1-1; TRBD1 matches 7 bases. This CDR3 has 14 residues. The junction had 6 bases not matched to a gene; V was cut back by 4 bases and J by 4 bases. Germline values: CDR1 LGHNA, CDR2 YNFKEQ. CDR3 in DNA: TGTGCCAGCAGCCCCAGACAGGGAAGCACTGAAGCTTTCTTT. Encoded protein: CASSPRQGSTEAFF.

The chain has TRBV2 and TRBJ1-1, with D perhaps matching TRBD1 (6 bases). V lost 6 bases, J lost 6 bases, and 20 bases lay in between. Germline CDR1 SNHLY, CDR2 FYNNEI. The CDR3 contains 15 residues. The chain's CDR3 is CASSEDSLTRAEAFF. CDR3 in DNA: TGTGCCAGCAGCGAGGACAGCCTAACAAGGGCTGAAGCTTTCTTT. The variable domain in full, completed from reference TRBV2 and TRBJ1-1, reads EPEVTQTPSHQVTQMGQEVILRCVPISNHLYFYWYRQILGQKVEFLVSFYNNEISEKSEIFDDQFSVERPDGSNFTLKIRSTKLEDSAMYFCASSEDSLTRAEAFFGQGTRLTVV.

This chain links TRBV6-2 or TRBV6-3 with TRBJ1-5; D call uncertain. Germline V gene data show CDR1 as MNHEY and CDR2 as SVGEGT. CDR3 length: 14 residues. Trimming stripped 3 bases from V and 0 bases from J, with 6 bases between. The CDR3 here is CASSYLDSNQPQHF. Written as DNA, the CDR3 is TGTGCCAGCAGTTATTTGGATAGCAATCAGCCCCAGCATTTT.

The J gene is TRBJ1-5, the V gene TRBV10-2; D is ambiguous. In germline, CDR1 is WSHSY, CDR2 SAAADI. V was pared by 3 bases and J by 3 bases, with 6 bases between. This CDR3 contains 13 residues. The DNA for the CDR3 is TGCGCCAGCAGTGAATATATCAATCAGCCCCAGCATTTT. It translates to CASSEYINQPQHF.

This rearrangement joins TRBV7-6 to TRBJ2-7, with TRBD2 identical over 9 bases. Germline CDR1 and CDR2: SGHVS and FNYEAQ. There are 15 residues in the CDR3. V dropped 4 bases and J dropped 4; count of bases not matched to a gene: 8. As DNA, the CDR3 is TGTGCCAGCAGCTCTTTAGCGGGAGTCAGGTACGAGCAGTACTTC. Protein product: CASSSLAGVRYEQYF. The whole variable domain, remainder taken from reference TRBV7-6 and TRBJ2-7, is GAGVSQSPRYKVTKRGQDVALRCDPISGHVSLYWYRQALGQGPEFLTYFNYEAQQDKSGLPNDRFSAERPEGSISTLTIQRTEQRDSAMYRCASSSLAGVRYEQYFGPGTRLTVT.

The chain carries TRBV5-8 and TRBJ2-1; D is perhaps TRBD2 (6 bases). Germline CDR1 and CDR2: SGHTS and YDEGEE. Trimming shortened V by 4 bases and J by 0 bases, and 11 bases separated the two germline ends. There are 15 residues in the CDR3. The CDR3 nucleotides read TGTGCCAGCAGCCGGGAGCGGAGCTCCTACAATGAGCAGTTCTTC. It translates to CASSRERSSYNEQFF.

This clone occurred a few times. The V and J genes are TRBV2 and TRBJ2-7; TRBD2 agrees at 7 bases. The CDR3 is 14 amino acids. The V segment lost 7 bases and the J segment 5 bases; nucleotides outside the gene matches: 11. Germline assignment: CDR1 SNHLY and CDR2 FYNNEI. The CDR3 region is CASKGSGIKDEQYF. The DNA of the CDR3 is TGTGCCAGCAAGGGGAGCGGGATTAAAGACGAGCAGTACTTC.

This chain links TRBV27 with TRBJ2-2, with 9 bases matching TRBD1. The CDR3 loop spans 16 amino acids. J gave up 6 bases and V 6 bases, and 11 bases lay outside the gene matches. Looked up from germline, CDR1 is MNHEY and CDR2 is SMNVEV (reference sequence). This CDR3 is CASSPGPGQGPGELFF. In DNA form, the CDR3 reads TGTGCCAGCAGCCCGGGACCGGGACAGGGTCCCGGGGAGCTGTTTTTT.

This chain connects TRBV30 to TRBJ2-7; D gene ambiguous. CDR3 length equals 11 residues. Germline CDR1 is GTSNPN and CDR2 is SVGIG (reference sequence). The V and J ends lost 3 bases and 1 base respectively, with 4 bases between them. CDR3 sequence reads: CAWRGSYEQYF. The CDR3 coding sequence is TGTGCCTGGAGGGGGTCCTACGAGCAGTACTTC.

V usage is TRBV15 and J usage is TRBJ1-2; 10 bases are shared with TRBD1. The germline CDR1 and CDR2 sequences are LNHNV and YYDKDF (reference sequence). Trimming at V came to 5 bases and at J to 4 bases, leaving 4 bases not matched to a gene. The CDR3 is 14 amino acids. In nucleotides, the CDR3 is TGTGCCACCAGCGCCGGACAGGGGGGCTATGGCTACACCTTC. It specifies CATSAGQGGYGYTF. The full variable domain, completed using reference TRBV15 and TRBJ1-2, is DAMVIQNPRYQVTQFGKPVTLSCSQTLNHNVMYWYQQKSSQAPKLLFHYYDKDFNNEADTPDNFQSRRPNTSFCFLDIRSPGLGDTAMYLCATSAGQGGYGYTFGSGTRLTVV.

The chain combines TRBV27 with TRBJ2-6; TRBD1 matches at 9 bases. V was pared by 3 bases and J by 4 bases, with 10 bases of the junction left unmatched. This CDR3 is built from 18 residues. Germline CDR1 and CDR2: MNHEY and SMNVEV (reference sequence). This CDR3 is CASSFRDREGSGANVLTF. The CDR3 region has the DNA TGTGCCAGCAGTTTCCGGGACAGGGAAGGTTCCGGGGCCAACGTCCTGACTTTC. Full variable domain (rest looked up from reference TRBV27 and TRBJ2-6): EAQVTQNPRYLITVTGKKLTVTCSQNMNHEYMSWYRQDPGLGLRQIYYSMNVEVTDKGDVPEGYKVSRKEKRNFPLILESPSPNQTSLYFCASSFRDREGSGANVLTFGAGSRLTVL.

The V gene is TRBV19, the J gene TRBJ1-6; 11 nucleotides align to TRBD1. Germline CDR1 LNHDA, CDR2 SQIVND (reference sequence). V was pared by 5 bases and J by 9 bases, with 3 bases of the junction left unmatched. This CDR3 comprises 14 residues. CDR3 in amino acids: CASSGTGGGSPLHF. CDR3 DNA sequence: TGTGCCAGTAGTGGGACAGGGGGTGGTTCACCCCTCCACTTT.

This clone is deemed medium-sized. This chain links TRBV6-5 with TRBJ2-1; D is tentatively TRBD1 or TRBD2 (5 bases each). The CDR3 loop spans 13 amino acids. Per germline, CDR1 MNHEY and CDR2 SVGAGI. The V end lost 8 bases, the J end lost 5 bases, and 13 bases lay between the germline ends. CDR3 protein: CASARDGHNEQFF. CDR3 in DNA: TGTGCCAGCGCACGGGACGGTCACAATGAGCAGTTCTTC.

CDR3 sequence: CSASVSGSILGETQYF. In nucleotides, the CDR3 is TGCAGTGCTAGTGTTAGCGGGAGTATCCTAGGAGAGACCCAGTACTTC. The chain is built from TRBV20-1 and TRBJ2-5; 9 bases align to TRBD2. CDR1 is DFQATT, CDR2 SNEGSKA, per germline (reference sequence). Trimming cost V 3 bases and J 4 bases; bases outside gene matches: 12. The CDR3 length is 16 residues.

The chain is built from TRBV3-1 (or the pseudogene TRBV3-2) and TRBJ2-7; 8 positions match TRBD1. Germline V gives CDR1 LGHDT, CDR2 YNNKEL (reference sequence). The CDR3 length is 14 residues. Unmatched junction bases numbered 11, after V lost 4 bases and J lost 9 bases. CDR3 region: CASSRGQESSRQYF. CDR3 nucleotide sequence: TGTGCCAGCAGCCGGGGACAGGAAAGTTCCAGGCAGTACTTC.

The chain uses TRBV19 and TRBJ2-2; TRBD2 might be the D (5 bases). The CDR3 is 14 residues long. Germline assignment: CDR1 LNHDA and CDR2 SQIVND (reference sequence). V dropped 7 bases and J dropped 3 bases, with 12 bases sitting between them. In nucleotides, the CDR3 is TGTGCCAGTATAGGGCTAGCTCACACCGGGGAGCTGTTTTTT. Protein product: CASIGLAHTGELFF.

The chain couples TRBV7-9 to TRBJ2-7; 9 bases fit TRBD2. Germline V gene data show CDR1 as SEHNR and CDR2 as FQNEAQ (reference sequence). The CDR3 covers 15 residues. The junction had 12 bases not matched to a gene; V was cut back by 5 bases and J by 7 bases. The CDR3 region is CASSPFRRGGEEQYF. CDR3 DNA sequence: TGTGCCAGCAGCCCTTTTAGGCGGGGGGGAGAGGAGCAGTACTTC.

This clone was detected a few times. The genes are TRBV30 and TRBJ1-6; maybe TRBD1 (6 bases). The CDR3 is 14 amino acids. Trimming took 4 bases from V and 8 from J, leaving 15 bases between them. The germline CDR1 and CDR2 sequences are GTSNPN and SVGIG (reference sequence). CDR3 loop: CAWMGDIGDSPLHF. The CDR3 DNA reads TGTGCCTGGATGGGGGACATTGGCGATTCACCCCTCCACTTT.

The rearrangement joins TRBV5-6 to TRBJ2-7; 9 nucleotides align to TRBD1. The CDR3 is 14 residues long. Germline CDR1 and CDR2: SGHDT and YYEEEE. V was pared by 3 bases and J by 1 base, with 2 bases of the junction left unmatched. The DNA for the CDR3 is TGTGCCAGCAGCTACGGGACAGGGTCCTACGAGCAGTACTTC. Protein: CASSYGTGSYEQYF.

The J gene is TRBJ1-1, the V gene TRBV7-3, with TRBD1 matching over 8 bases. CDR3 length: 14 residues. V lost 5 bases, J lost 7 bases, and 9 bases stayed unmatched. Germline V lookup: CDR1 SGHTA, CDR2 FQGTGA. The CDR3, as DNA: TGTGCCAGCAGCCCAACCGGGACAGGAGTTGAAGCTTTCTTT. Encoded protein: CASSPTGTGVEAFF.

This clone was picked up a small number of times. As DNA, the CDR3 is TGTGCCAGCAGCAGTAGAGGGAGGGAGACCCAGTACTTC. This translates into CASSSRGRETQYF. The V and J genes are TRBV3-1 (or the pseudogene TRBV3-2) and TRBJ2-5; D may be TRBD2 (6 bases). The length of the CDR3 is 13 residues. Germline CDR1 reads LGHDT; CDR2 reads YNNKEL (reference sequence). Trimming left V 5 bases short and J 5 bases short, with 12 bases between.

J is TRBJ2-7 and V is TRBV5-1; a possible D gene is TRBD2 (6 bases). This CDR3 region has 16 residues. Germline CDR1 and CDR2: SGHRS and YFSETQ. V lost 9 bases to trimming and J lost 3 bases, with 25 bases between them. CDR3 residues: CAIPTPAGDFLYEQYF. The CDR3 nucleotides are TGCGCCATCCCAACGCCGGCTGGGGACTTCCTCTACGAGCAGTACTTC.

The CDR3 reads CASSQGRLRGGRAHNEQFF. CDR3 in DNA: TGCGCCAGCAGCCAGGGCAGATTAAGGGGCGGGAGGGCGCACAATGAGCAGTTCTTC. The J gene is TRBJ2-1, the V gene TRBV4-1, with 9 bases aligning to TRBD2. Looked up from germline, CDR1 is MGHRA and CDR2 is YSYEKL. The trim removed 3 bases at V and 5 bases at J, leaving 17 bases unmatched. The CDR3 extends over 19 amino acids.

CDR3 bases: TGTGCCAGCTCAGCCCCCCCGGGACTTGACAACTCACCCCTCCACTTT. Protein sequence: CASSAPPGLDNSPLHF. The chain joins TRBV18 to TRBJ1-6, with a weak D call TRBD1 (5 bases). The V end was cut by 5 bases, the J end by 10 bases, with 21 bases between. Germline-derived CDR1 and CDR2 are KGHSH and LQKENI. The CDR3 sequence is 16 residues long.

V gene TRBV5-1 combines with J gene TRBJ1-2; no clear D. Germline V lookup: CDR1 SGHRS, CDR2 YFSETQ. The CDR3 sequence is 14 residues long. Trimming cost V 4 bases and J 1 base, with 11 bases left between them. The CDR3, as DNA: TGCGCCAGCAGCCCGTATGAGGTTAACTATGGCTACACCTTC. Translating gives CASSPYEVNYGYTF.